This record concerns one TCR beta chain sequence. Its antigen is not known. The sample belongs to a study of human T cells and chemical hapten exposure. Study-wide points: TCRs exceeding 1 in 1000 frequency stayed unchanged with DPC sensitization.

Study processing details: Sample-level TCR yields exhibited a median of approximately 96,000, with a range of about 23,224 to 690,600. MiXCR, run by TCRdb on the RACE reads, gives a single entry per CDR3 protein. The V and J calls and clone size come from TCRdb's table, not from the authors' own analysis. The sample includes around 330,000 distinct CDR3 sequences, 4.5% to 7% seen only once; the top ten take about 8.2%. Time point of the sample: pre-sensitization, week 0. As to treatment: therapeutic diphenylcyclopropenone sensitization with weekly scalp DPC. This sequence was found in a woman under 30 with alopecia areata. Some clones in this sample may be carry-over from other donors' samples. Sequencing was performed on whole blood, taken in connection with sensitization to the hapten diphenylcyclopropenone (DPC).

The CDR3 nucleotides are TGTGCCAGCAGCTTGTTCGCCGGGTCCTACGAGCAGTACTTC. Its protein product is CASSLFAGSYEQYF. The V and J genes are TRBV5-4 and TRBJ2-7; D remains unclear. CDR3 length equals 14 residues. Trimming stripped 1 base from V and 1 base from J, with 9 bases between. Per the germline V gene, CDR1 is SGHNT and CDR2 is YYREEE (reference sequence).